These 22 T cell receptor beta chains share one sample of origin, sequenced in a study of glioma-infiltrating T cells. TCR alpha and beta CDR3 regions were amplified from RNA using iRepertoire nested multiplex PCR. TCRdb reprocessed the multiplex PCR reads via MiXCR and lists one record per CDR3 protein. Found here are 150,000 or so distinct CDR3 sequences, 39% of them singletons; the top ten hold about 18%. Sequencing input: glioma tissue, nonneoplastic brain tissue, or PBMCs (not recorded which). These receptors were collected from a human donor with low-grade glioma or glioblastoma, undergoing nonglioma brain surgery, or in good health (not recorded which).

This clonotype was seen only a few times. This chain links TRBV20-1 with TRBJ2-1; 14 bases agree with TRBD2. The V gene's germline CDR1 is DFQATT and CDR2 SNEGSKA (reference sequence). This CDR3 comprises 15 residues. V trimming: 6 bases; J trimming: 8 bases; junction bases outside the gene matches: 9. CDR3 sequence (DNA): TGCAGTGCGACCGGGACTAGCGGGAGACAGGATGAGCAGTTCTTC. Translating it yields CSATGTSGRQDEQFF.

The rearrangement joins TRBV20-1 to TRBJ2-5; 8 bases are shared with TRBD2. CDR1 DFQATT and CDR2 SNEGSKA come from the germline V gene (reference sequence). The trim removed 6 bases at V and 5 bases at J, leaving 11 bases unmatched. The length of the CDR3 is 14 residues. The CDR3 region has the DNA TGCAGTGCCCTTCAGCGGGAGCGAGGGGAGACCCAGTACTTC. Its translation: CSALQRERGETQYF.

The chain is built from TRBV29-1 and TRBJ1-1; D is uncertain. Germline V gives CDR1 SQVTM, CDR2 ANQGSEA. Trimming shortened V by 7 bases and J by 1 base, and 10 bases separated the two germline ends. The CDR3 is 12 residues long. The CDR3 loop is CSGAMGNTEAFF. The DNA for the CDR3 is TGCAGCGGAGCCATGGGGAACACTGAAGCTTTCTTT.

In the case of this clonotype: A clone one base away is much larger, so this may be a read error. The V gene is TRBV20-1, the J gene TRBJ2-7; the match to TRBD2 covers 9 bases. Trimming at V came to 6 bases and at J to 6 bases, leaving 9 bases not matched to a gene. Germline CDR1 and CDR2: DFQATT and SNEGSKA (reference sequence). The CDR3 spans 13 residues. This CDR3 reads CSAQTSGFCEQYF. As DNA, the CDR3 is TGCAGTGCCCAGACTAGCGGCTTCTGCGAGCAGTACTTC.

This rearrangement joins TRBV6-1 to TRBJ2-1, with 8 bases aligning to TRBD2. Germline assignment: CDR1 MNHNS and CDR2 SASEGT. V trimming: 6 bases; J trimming: 10 bases; junction bases outside the gene matches: 11. CDR3 length: 14 amino acids. CDR3 in amino acids: CASSMGSGVGEQFF. Here the CDR3 DNA reads TGTGCCAGCAGCATGGGTAGCGGGGTCGGGGAGCAGTTCTTC.

For this clonotype: A much larger clone sits a single nucleotide away, making a read error possible. The rearrangement uses TRBV6-6 and TRBJ1-6; no reliable D call. The CDR3 has 13 amino acids. Germline-derived CDR1 and CDR2 are MNHNY and SVGAGI (reference sequence). CDR3 sequence: CASSYSSNSPLYF. The CDR3 region has the DNA TGTGCCAGCAGTTACTCGAGCAATTCACCCCTCTACTTT.

The V gene is TRBV7-8, the J gene TRBJ2-1, with D maybe TRBD2 (5 bases). The CDR3 runs to 16 residues. V lost 5 bases and J lost 7, with 21 bases in between. CDR1 is SGHVS and CDR2 is FQNEAQ in the germline V gene. The CDR3 bases are TGTGCCAGCAGCCCCCTTGACCCGGGGATAACTAATGAGCAGTTCTTC. This codes for CASSPLDPGITNEQFF.

The chain has TRBV6-1 and TRBJ1-1; possibly TRBD1 for D (6 bases). V was shortened by 3 bases and J by 1 base, with 9 bases between the two germline ends. From germline, CDR1 is MNHNS and CDR2 SASEGT. The CDR3 runs 14 residues. CDR3 coding DNA: TGTGCCAGCAGTGAGCCGGGACAGAACACTGAAGCTTTCTTT. Its translation is CASSEPGQNTEAFF.

This clonotype was seen at least ten times. One end of the junction varies from germline; a read error may be responsible. This chain uses TRBV7-2 with TRBJ1-5; possibly TRBD1 for D (6 bases). The CDR3 consists of 13 residues. Germline loops: CDR1 SGHTA, CDR2 FQGNSA. CDR3 protein: CARSTRTDQPQHF. CDR3 sequence (DNA): TGTGCCCGCAGCACTCGGACAGACCAGCCCCAGCATTTT.

This rearrangement joins TRBV27 to TRBJ2-3; the match to TRBD1 covers 8 bases. V was pared by 5 bases and J by 2 bases, with 15 bases of the junction left unmatched. Germline CDR1 reads MNHEY; CDR2 reads SMNVEV (reference sequence). The CDR3 contains 18 residues. CDR3 region: CASSPHLLTGVNTDTQYF. The CDR3 DNA reads as TGTGCCAGCAGTCCCCACCTATTGACAGGGGTCAACACAGATACGCAGTATTTT.

The chain recombines TRBV6-1 with TRBJ2-7; 12 positions match TRBD1. Germline V CDR1 and CDR2: MNHNS, SASEGT. V was pared by 6 bases and J by 9 bases, with 15 bases of the junction left unmatched. This CDR3 region has 16 residues. Written as DNA, the CDR3 is TGTGCCAGCAGCCTCCTTGGGACAGGGGGCGCGGAGGGGCAGTACTTC. Translated: CASSLLGTGGAEGQYF.

The J gene is TRBJ2-3, the V gene TRBV27; D is undetermined. The CDR3 is 12 residues long. V was cut by 7 bases and J by 2 bases, with 7 bases left in between. Germline assignment: CDR1 MNHEY and CDR2 SMNVEV (reference sequence). CDR3 amino acids: CASKQNTDTQYF. The CDR3 bases are TGTGCCAGCAAACAAAACACAGATACGCAGTATTTT.

Concerning this clonotype itself: Compared with germline, one end of the junction differs, possibly owing to a read error. The chain carries TRBV6-9 and TRBJ1-1; D gene ambiguous. Germline assignment: CDR1 MNHGY and CDR2 SVAAGI. CDR3 length: 13 residues. In DNA, the CDR3 is TGTGCCGGCAGTTTCGGCTATGAAACTGAAGCTTTCTTT. The encoded protein is CAGSFGYETEAFF.

The gene calls are TRBV28 and TRBJ1-2, with D hard to call. The germline V and J ends were trimmed by 6 bases and 10 bases, with 27 bases remaining between them. The germline gives CDR1 MDHEN, CDR2 SYDVKM. The CDR3 has 16 residues. The CDR3 region is CASSLRGREALGVYTF. The CDR3 DNA sequence: TGTGCCAGCAGCCTAAGAGGGAGGGAGGCCCTGGGCGTCTACACCTTC.

The chain links TRBV7-2 to TRBJ2-3, with 14 bases matching TRBD2. The V segment lost 2 bases and the J segment 4 bases; nucleotides outside the gene matches: 2. The germline V gene encodes CDR1 SGHTA and CDR2 FQGNSA. CDR3 size: 16 residues. CDR3 amino acids: CASSLRLAGGADTQYF. The DNA for the CDR3 is TGTGCCAGCAGCTTAAGACTAGCGGGAGGGGCAGATACGCAGTATTTT.

The chain employs TRBV6-2 or TRBV6-3 and TRBJ1-1; perhaps TRBD1 as D (5 bases). The ends were cut back, 6 bases at V and 5 bases at J, with 10 bases in the middle. The V gene's germline CDR1 is MNHEY and CDR2 SVGEGT. CDR3 length: 12 amino acids. DNA of the CDR3: TGTGCCAGCAGAGGACACGTAACTGAAGCTTTCTTT. It is translated as CASRGHVTEAFF.

This clonotype was seen at least ten times. The chain carries TRBV6-2 or TRBV6-3 and TRBJ1-1; D remains ambiguous. CDR3 length equals 14 residues. V shed 0 bases and J shed 0 bases, with 5 bases lying between them. CDR1 and CDR2 from the germline V gene are MNHEY and SVGEGT. The CDR3 DNA reads as TGTGCCAGCAGTTACTCAGCGATGAACACTGAAGCTTTCTTT. Residues: CASSYSAMNTEAFF.

This clonotype was found a few times. The chain has TRBV2 and TRBJ1-2; D is uncertain. Germline V lookup: CDR1 SNHLY, CDR2 FYNNEI. The CDR3 contains 15 residues. The V end was cut by 1 base, the J end by 6 bases, with 15 bases between. CDR3 in amino acids: CASSEGVGPRNGYTF. The CDR3, as DNA: TGTGCCAGCAGTGAAGGGGTCGGACCCCGCAATGGCTACACCTTC.

This clonotype was seen only a few times. The chain combines TRBV6-5 with TRBJ1-1; D ambiguous. The CDR3 contains 16 residues. The V gene lost 0 bases and the J gene lost 0 bases, with 11 bases spanning the gap. Germline CDR1 MNHEY, CDR2 SVGAGI. The CDR3 DNA reads TGTGCCAGCAGTTACTCGATAGGAGAAATGAACACTGAAGCTTTCTTT. Translated: CASSYSIGEMNTEAFF.

This rearrangement joins TRBV19 to TRBJ1-2; D remains unclear. From germline, CDR1 is LNHDA and CDR2 SQIVND (reference sequence). The V end lost 1 base, the J end lost 8 bases, and 14 bases lay between the germline ends. The CDR3 length is 14 residues. As DNA, the CDR3 is TGTGCCAGTAGTATAGGTTCCTCCGAACGGGGCTACACCTTC. This gives the protein CASSIGSSERGYTF.

The chain carries TRBV6-1 and TRBJ2-1; 7 nucleotides align to TRBD2. Germline CDR1 MNHNS, CDR2 SASEGT. V was clipped by 6 bases and J by 5 bases; unmatched bases: 13. This CDR3 comprises 16 residues. In nucleotides, the CDR3 is TGTGCCAGCAGCGAAAAGCCGGGACTATCGAACAATGAGCAGTTCTTC. It translates to CASSEKPGLSNNEQFF.

The chain joins TRBV6-6 to TRBJ1-5; D is undetermined. CDR3 length: 12 residues. From germline, CDR1 is MNHNY and CDR2 SVGAGI (reference sequence). The V and J ends lost 0 bases and 6 bases respectively, with 3 bases between them. The CDR3 protein is CASSYSPQPQHF. The CDR3 nucleotides read TGTGCCAGCAGTTACTCGCCTCAGCCCCAGCATTTT.